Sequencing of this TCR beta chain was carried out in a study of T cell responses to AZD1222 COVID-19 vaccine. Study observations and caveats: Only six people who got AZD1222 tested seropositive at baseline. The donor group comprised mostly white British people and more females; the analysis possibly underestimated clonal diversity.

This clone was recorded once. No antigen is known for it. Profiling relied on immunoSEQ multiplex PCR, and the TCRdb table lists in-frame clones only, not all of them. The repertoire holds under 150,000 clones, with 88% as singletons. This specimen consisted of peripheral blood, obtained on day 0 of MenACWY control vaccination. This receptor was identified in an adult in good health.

CDR3 sequence reads: CASKPGGRSSYEQYF. The CDR3 DNA sequence: TGTGCCAGCAAACCCGGCGGGCGGAGCTCCTACGAGCAGTACTTC. The chain couples TRBV2 to TRBJ2-7; a possible D gene is TRBD2 (5 bases). Germline V gene lookup returns CDR1 SNHLY and CDR2 FYNNEI. The V and J ends lost 7 bases and 0 bases respectively, with 16 bases between them. This CDR3 region has 15 residues.